These T cell receptor beta chains were read from a single sample in a study of early T cells in non-severe SARS-CoV-2 infection. Using its own MiXCR run on the 5' RACE reads, TCRdb lists one record per CDR3 protein. The repertoire holds about 50,000 distinct CDR3 sequences, with around 10% as singletons. This sample comprised whole blood, obtained at baseline. The receptors come from an adult who was a healthcare worker with PCR-confirmed SARS-CoV-2 infection or an uninfected control (not recorded which). Both conserved end residues are part of each CDR3. The order of the fields is D gene, J gene, clone size, V gene, CDR3 protein, CDR3 DNA. D genes are given only for firm matches. Clone size is given for some rows only: seen once, a few or many times, or a class if the clone is expanded.

>TRBD1|TRBJ1-1|many|TRBV6-5
CASSPREGASDFF
TGTGCCAGCAGCCCTCGGGAGGGGGCCAGTGATTTCTTT
>.|TRBJ1-1|.|TRBV3-1
CASSQLGTGTEAFF
TGTGCCAGCAGCCAATTGGGGACCGGGACTGAAGCTTTCTTT
>TRBD1|TRBJ1-6|many|TRBV10-3
CAITGDRDAPLHF
TGTGCCATCACCGGGGACAGGGATGCCCCCCTCCACTTT
>TRBD1|TRBJ1-2|few|TRBV5-1
CASSPADRGDGYTF
TGCGCCAGCAGCCCGGCGGACAGGGGAGATGGCTACACCTTC
>.|TRBJ2-3|.|TRBV2
CASSEPGRVRSTDTQYF
TGTGCCAGCAGTGAACCGGGGCGGGTCCGGAGCACAGATACGCAGTATTTT
>.|TRBJ1-1|few|TRBV10-3
CAISESISTEAFF
TGTGCCATCAGTGAGTCGATCTCCACTGAAGCTTTCTTT
>.|TRBJ2-2|.|TRBV6-5
CASSRRGNTGELFF
TGTGCCAGCAGCCGTAGGGGAAACACCGGGGAGCTGTTTTTT
>TRBD1|TRBJ2-5|.|TRBV29-1
CSARTGLRMETQYF
TGCAGCGCCCGGACAGGGTTAAGGATGGAGACCCAGTACTTC
>.|TRBJ1-1|few|TRBV12-3/TRBV12-4
CASKSDRRRNTEAFF
TGTGCCAGCAAAAGCGACAGACGGAGGAACACTGAAGCTTTCTTT
>TRBD2|TRBJ2-3|few|TRBV6-2/TRBV6-3
CASSGIAGGQDTQYF
TGTGCCAGCAGTGGCATAGCGGGGGGGCAAGATACGCAGTATTTT
>TRBD2|TRBJ2-2|many|TRBV6-6
CASSQRLRGGTGELFF
TGTGCCAGCAGTCAACGATTGCGGGGGGGCACCGGGGAGCTGTTTTTT
>.|TRBJ2-3|.|TRBV7-2
CASSLDGFTDTQYF
TGTGCCAGCAGCTTAGACGGCTTCACAGATACGCAGTATTTT
>.|TRBJ2-2|.|TRBV13
CASSLVDGGNTGELFF
TGTGCCAGCAGCTTAGTGGACGGGGGGAACACCGGGGAGCTGTTTTTT
>TRBD1|TRBJ1-2|few|TRBV30
CARGTAYGYTF
TGTGCCCGCGGGACAGCCTATGGCTACACCTTC
>TRBD1|TRBJ2-7|few|TRBV18
CASSPPDRGKQYF
TGTGCCAGCTCACCACCGGACAGGGGAAAGCAGTACTTC
>.|TRBJ1-2|few|TRBV5-5
CASSLGPRDGYTF
TGTGCCAGCAGCTTGGGCCCGAGAGATGGCTACACCTTC
>.|TRBJ2-3|.|TRBV7-2
CASSADRTSTDTQYF
TGTGCCAGCAGCGCAGACAGGACTAGCACAGATACGCAGTATTTT
>TRBD1|TRBJ1-3|many|TRBV4-1
CASSPQDRSHGNTIYF
TGCGCCAGCAGCCCCCAGGACAGGTCGCATGGAAACACCATATATTTT